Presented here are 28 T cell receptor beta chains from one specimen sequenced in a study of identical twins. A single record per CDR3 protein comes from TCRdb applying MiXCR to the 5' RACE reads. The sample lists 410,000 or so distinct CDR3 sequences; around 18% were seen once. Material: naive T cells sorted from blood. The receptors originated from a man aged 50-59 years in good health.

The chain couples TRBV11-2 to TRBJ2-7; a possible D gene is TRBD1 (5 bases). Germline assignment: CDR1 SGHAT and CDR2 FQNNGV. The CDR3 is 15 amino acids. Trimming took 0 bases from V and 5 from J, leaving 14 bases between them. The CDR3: CASSLEVYGRDEQYF. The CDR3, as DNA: TGTGCCAGCAGCTTAGAAGTGTATGGCAGGGACGAGCAGTACTTC.

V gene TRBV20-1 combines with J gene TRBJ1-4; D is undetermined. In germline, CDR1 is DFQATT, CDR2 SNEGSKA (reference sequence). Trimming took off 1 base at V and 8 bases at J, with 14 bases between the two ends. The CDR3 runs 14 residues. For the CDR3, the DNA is TGCAGTGCTAGAGGGGTTGAGTCGGAAGAAAAACTGTTTTTT. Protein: CSARGVESEEKLFF.

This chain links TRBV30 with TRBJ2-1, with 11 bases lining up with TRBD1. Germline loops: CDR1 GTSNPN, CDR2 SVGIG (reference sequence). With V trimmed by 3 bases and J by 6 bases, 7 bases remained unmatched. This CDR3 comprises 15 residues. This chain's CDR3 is CAWSLGQGVTNEQFF. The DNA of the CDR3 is TGTGCCTGGAGCCTGGGACAGGGGGTCACCAATGAGCAGTTCTTC. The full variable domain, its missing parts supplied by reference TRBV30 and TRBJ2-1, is SQTIHQWPATLVQPVGSPLSLECTVEGTSNPNLYWYRQAAGRGLQLLFYSVGIGQISSEVPQNLSASRPQDRQFILSSKKLLLSDSGFYLCAWSLGQGVTNEQFFGPGTRLTVL.

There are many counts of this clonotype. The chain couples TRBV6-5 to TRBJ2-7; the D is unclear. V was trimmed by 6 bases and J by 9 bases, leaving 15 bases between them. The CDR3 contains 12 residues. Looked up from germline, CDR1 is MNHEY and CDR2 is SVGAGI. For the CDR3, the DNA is TGTGCCAGCAGGGAGACGGTTGGGGTGCAGTACTTC. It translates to CASRETVGVQYF.

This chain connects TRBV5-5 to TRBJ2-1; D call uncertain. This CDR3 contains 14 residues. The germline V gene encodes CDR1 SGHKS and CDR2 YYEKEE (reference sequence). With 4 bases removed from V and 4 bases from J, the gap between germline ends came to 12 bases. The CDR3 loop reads CASSLSQVYNEQFF. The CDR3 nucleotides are TGTGCCAGCAGCCTCAGCCAGGTGTACAATGAGCAGTTCTTC.

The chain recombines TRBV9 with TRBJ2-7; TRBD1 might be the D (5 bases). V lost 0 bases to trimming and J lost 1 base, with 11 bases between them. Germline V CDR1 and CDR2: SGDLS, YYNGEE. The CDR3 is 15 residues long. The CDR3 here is CASSVDPTASYEQYF. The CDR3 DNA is TGTGCCAGCAGCGTAGATCCGACAGCTTCCTACGAGCAGTACTTC.

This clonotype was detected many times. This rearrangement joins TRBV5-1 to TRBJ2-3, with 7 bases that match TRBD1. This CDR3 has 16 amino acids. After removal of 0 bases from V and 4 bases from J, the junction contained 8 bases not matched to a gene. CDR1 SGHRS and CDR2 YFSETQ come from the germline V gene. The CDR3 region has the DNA TGCGCCAGCAGCTTGGCCCTCAAGGGGGCTTCAGATACGCAGTATTTT. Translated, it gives CASSLALKGASDTQYF. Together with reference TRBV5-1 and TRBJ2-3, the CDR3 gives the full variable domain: KAGVTQTPRYLIKTRGQQVTLSCSPISGHRSVSWYQQTPGQGLQFLFEYFSETQRNKGNFPGRFSGRQFSNSRSEMNVSTLELGDSALYLCASSLALKGASDTQYFGPGTRLTVL.

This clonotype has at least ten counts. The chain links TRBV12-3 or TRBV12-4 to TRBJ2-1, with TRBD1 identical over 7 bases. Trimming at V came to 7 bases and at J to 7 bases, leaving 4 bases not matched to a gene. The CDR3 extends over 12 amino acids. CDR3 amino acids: CASTRQGNEQFF. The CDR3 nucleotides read TGTGCCAGCACCAGACAGGGAAATGAGCAGTTCTTC.

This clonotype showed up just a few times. The CDR3 sequence: CASREHRDTGELFF. In nucleotides, the CDR3 is TGCGCCAGCAGAGAACACAGGGACACCGGGGAGCTGTTTTTT. The chain joins TRBV10-2 to TRBJ2-2, with D possibly TRBD1 on 6 matching bases. This CDR3 spans 14 amino acids. The V end was cut by 6 bases, the J end by 3 bases, with 11 bases between. Germline CDR1 WSHSY, CDR2 SAAADI.

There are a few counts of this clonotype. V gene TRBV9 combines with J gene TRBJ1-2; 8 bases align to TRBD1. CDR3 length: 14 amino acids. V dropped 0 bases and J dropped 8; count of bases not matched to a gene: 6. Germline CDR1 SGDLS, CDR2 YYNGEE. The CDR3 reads CASSVGGQARGYTF. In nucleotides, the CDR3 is TGTGCCAGCAGCGTAGGGGGACAGGCGAGAGGCTACACCTTC.

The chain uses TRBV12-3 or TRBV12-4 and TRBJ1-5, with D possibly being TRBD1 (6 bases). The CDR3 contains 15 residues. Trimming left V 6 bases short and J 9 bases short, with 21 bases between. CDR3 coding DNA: TGTGCCAGCAGCCCCACCCGACACTCAGGGGTGCCCCAGCATTTT. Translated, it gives CASSPTRHSGVPQHF.

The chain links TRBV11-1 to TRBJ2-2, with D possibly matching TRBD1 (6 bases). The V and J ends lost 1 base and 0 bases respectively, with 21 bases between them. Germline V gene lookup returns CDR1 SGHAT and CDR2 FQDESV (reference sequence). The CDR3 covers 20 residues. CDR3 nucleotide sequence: TGTGCCAGCAGCTTAGAGTTTGGCAGGGGCCTCGATGCGAACACCGGGGAGCTGTTTTTT. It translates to CASSLEFGRGLDANTGELFF.

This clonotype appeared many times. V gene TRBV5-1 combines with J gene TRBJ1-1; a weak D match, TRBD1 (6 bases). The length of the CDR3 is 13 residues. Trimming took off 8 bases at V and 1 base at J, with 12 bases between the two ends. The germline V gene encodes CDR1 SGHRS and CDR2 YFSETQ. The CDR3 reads CASQRGRNTEAFF. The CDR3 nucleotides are TGCGCCAGTCAAAGGGGGAGGAACACTGAAGCTTTCTTT.

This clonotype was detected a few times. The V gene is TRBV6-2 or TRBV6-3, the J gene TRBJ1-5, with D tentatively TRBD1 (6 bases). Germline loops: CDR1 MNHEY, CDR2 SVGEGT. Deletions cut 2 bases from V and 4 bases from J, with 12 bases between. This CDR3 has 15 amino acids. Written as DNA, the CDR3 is TGTGCCAGCAGTTACCTCTGGGGGGCTAATCAGCCCCAGCATTTT. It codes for CASSYLWGANQPQHF.

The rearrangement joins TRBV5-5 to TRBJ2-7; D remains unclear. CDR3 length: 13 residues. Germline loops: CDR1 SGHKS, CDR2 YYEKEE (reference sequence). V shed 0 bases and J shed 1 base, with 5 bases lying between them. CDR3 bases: TGTGCCAGCAGCTTGGACATTTCCTACGAGCAGTACTTC. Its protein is CASSLDISYEQYF. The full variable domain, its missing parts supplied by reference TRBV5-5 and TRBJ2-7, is DAGVTQSPTHLIKTRGQQVTLRCSPISGHKSVSWYQQVLGQGPQFIFQYYEKEERGRGNFPDRFSARQFPNYSSELNVNALLLGDSALYLCASSLDISYEQYFGPGTRLTVT.

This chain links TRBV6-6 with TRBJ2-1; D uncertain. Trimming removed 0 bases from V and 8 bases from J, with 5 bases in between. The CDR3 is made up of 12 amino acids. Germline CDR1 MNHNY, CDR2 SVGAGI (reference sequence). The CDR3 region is CASSYSWDEQFF. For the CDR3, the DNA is TGTGCCAGCAGTTACTCGTGGGATGAGCAGTTCTTC.

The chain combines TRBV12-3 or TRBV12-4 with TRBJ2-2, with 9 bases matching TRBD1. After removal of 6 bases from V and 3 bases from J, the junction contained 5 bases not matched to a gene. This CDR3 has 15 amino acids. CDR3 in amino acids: CASRPGDRDTGELFF. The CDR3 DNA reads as TGTGCCAGCAGGCCCGGGGACAGGGACACCGGGGAGCTGTTTTTT.

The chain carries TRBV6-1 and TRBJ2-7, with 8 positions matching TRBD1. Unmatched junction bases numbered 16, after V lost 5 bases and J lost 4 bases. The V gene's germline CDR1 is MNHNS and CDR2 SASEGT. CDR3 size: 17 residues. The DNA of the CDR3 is TGTGCCAGCAGTAATGCCCGTCCGGGACAGGCGGTTTACGAGCAGTACTTC. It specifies CASSNARPGQAVYEQYF.

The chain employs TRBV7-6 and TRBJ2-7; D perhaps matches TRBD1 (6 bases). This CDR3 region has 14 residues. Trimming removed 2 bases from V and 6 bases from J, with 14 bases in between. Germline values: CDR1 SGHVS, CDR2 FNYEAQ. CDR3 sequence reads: CASSLIRQGTEQYF. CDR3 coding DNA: TGTGCCAGCAGCTTAATAAGGCAGGGGACCGAGCAGTACTTC.

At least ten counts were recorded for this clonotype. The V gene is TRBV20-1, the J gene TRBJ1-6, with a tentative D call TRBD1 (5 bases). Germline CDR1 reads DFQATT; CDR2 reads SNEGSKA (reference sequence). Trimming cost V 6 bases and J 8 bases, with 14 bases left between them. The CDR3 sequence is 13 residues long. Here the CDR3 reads CSARDSWDSPLHF. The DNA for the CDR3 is TGCAGTGCCAGGGACTCGTGGGATTCACCCCTCCACTTT.

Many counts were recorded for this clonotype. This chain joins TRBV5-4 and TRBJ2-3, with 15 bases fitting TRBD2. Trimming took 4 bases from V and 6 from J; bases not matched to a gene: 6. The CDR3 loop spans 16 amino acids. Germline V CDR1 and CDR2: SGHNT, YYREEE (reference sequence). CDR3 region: CASSGTSGGFLDTQYF. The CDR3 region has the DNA TGTGCCAGCAGCGGGACTAGCGGGGGGTTTTTGGATACGCAGTATTTT.

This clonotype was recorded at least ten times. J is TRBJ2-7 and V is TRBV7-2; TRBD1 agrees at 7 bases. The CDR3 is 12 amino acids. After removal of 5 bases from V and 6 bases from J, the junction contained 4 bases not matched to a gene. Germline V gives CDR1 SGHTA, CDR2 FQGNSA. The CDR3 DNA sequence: TGTGCCAGCAGCCAAACAGGGGTCGAGCAGTACTTC. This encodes CASSQTGVEQYF.

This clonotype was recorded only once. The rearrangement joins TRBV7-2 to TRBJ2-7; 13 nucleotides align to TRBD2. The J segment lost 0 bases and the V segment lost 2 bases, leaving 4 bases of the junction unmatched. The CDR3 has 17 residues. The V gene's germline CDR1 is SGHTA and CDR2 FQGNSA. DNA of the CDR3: TGTGCCAGCAGCTTAAGCCGGACTAGCGGGAGCTCCTACGAGCAGTACTTC. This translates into CASSLSRTSGSSYEQYF.

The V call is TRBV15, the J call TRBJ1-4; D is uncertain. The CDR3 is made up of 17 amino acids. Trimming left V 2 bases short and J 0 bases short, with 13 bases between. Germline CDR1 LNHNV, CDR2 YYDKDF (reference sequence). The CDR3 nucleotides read TGTGCCACCAGCAGATACCTCGGGCCCTCAACTAATGAAAAACTGTTTTTT. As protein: CATSRYLGPSTNEKLFF.

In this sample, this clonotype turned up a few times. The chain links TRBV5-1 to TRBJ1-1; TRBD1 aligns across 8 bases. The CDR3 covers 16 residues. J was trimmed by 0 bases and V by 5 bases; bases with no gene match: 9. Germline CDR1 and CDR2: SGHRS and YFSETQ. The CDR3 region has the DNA TGCGCCAGCAGTTCAGGGGGCTCCTTAGTGAACACTGAAGCTTTCTTT. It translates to CASSSGGSLVNTEAFF.

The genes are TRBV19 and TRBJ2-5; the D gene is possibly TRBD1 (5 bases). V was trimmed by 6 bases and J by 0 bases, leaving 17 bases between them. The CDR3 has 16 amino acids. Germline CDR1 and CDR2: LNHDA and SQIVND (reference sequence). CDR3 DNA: TGTGCCAGTAGCCGATCCCAGGGCAACTACCAAGAGACCCAGTACTTC. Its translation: CASSRSQGNYQETQYF.

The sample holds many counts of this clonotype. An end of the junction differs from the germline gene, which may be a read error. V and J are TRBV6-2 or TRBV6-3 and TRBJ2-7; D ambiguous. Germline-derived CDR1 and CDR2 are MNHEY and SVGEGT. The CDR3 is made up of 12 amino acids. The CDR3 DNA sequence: TGTGCCAGCAGGTACTACTCCTACGAGCAGTACTTC. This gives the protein CASRYYSYEQYF.

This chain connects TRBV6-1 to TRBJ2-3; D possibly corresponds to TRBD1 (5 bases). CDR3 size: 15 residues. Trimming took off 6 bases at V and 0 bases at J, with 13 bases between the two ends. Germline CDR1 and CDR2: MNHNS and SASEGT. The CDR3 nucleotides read TGTGCCAGCAGGACCACAGGACCCAGCACAGATACGCAGTATTTT. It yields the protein CASRTTGPSTDTQYF.